Sequencing of this T cell receptor beta chain was carried out in a study of radiation and T cells in renal cell carcinoma (dated by TCRdb to about 2020). The study in broad terms: Samples came from a clinical trial, in which primary renal cell carcinomas received 15 Gy stereotactic body radiation therapy followed by nephrectomy 4 weeks later. A total of 4 million to 5 million unique CDR3 nucleotide sequences, encoding roughly 3,000,000 unique CDR3 amino acid sequences, were found across all 50 or so samples. TCR beta sequencing covered over 50 samples in total, comprising approximately 25 tumors and around 27 peripheral blood samples.

Broader findings and caveats from the paper: Because no pretreatment tumor biopsies were available, whether clonotypes were present in the tumor at baseline could not be determined. Changes in the blood repertoire were not tracked past 4 weeks after treatment. In blood, the top tumor clonotypes increased between baseline and 2 weeks post-radiation and then shrank by 4 weeks, which suggests that tumor-resident clones expanded only transiently. The single-armed trial design could not address effects of radiation dose or scheduling on the TCR repertoire.

The immunoSEQ kit was used, according to the manufacturer's recommendations, to generate TCR beta libraries from genomic DNA. For library preparation, a first multiplex PCR was performed with proprietary primers, followed by a second PCR in which unique barcodes were added, and bead cleanups were performed after each round. Each sample batch included a kit-provided positive control reaction and a negative control reaction. The final libraries were assessed on an Agilent 4200 TapeStation D1000 ScreenTape, pooled by volume, and quantified by qPCR. Sequencing was performed on an Illumina NextSeq500 using a MidOutput 150-cycle cartridge, with 156 Read1 cycles, 15 Index1 cycles, and the kit custom primers. The pooled library was loaded at 1.0 pM with a roughly 22% PhiX control spike-in. Regarding the original processing steps: Vendor-processed data were analyzed in R, with a clonotype defined as all T cells sharing the same CDR3 nucleotide sequence. For clone abundance analyses, frequencies were normalized to the 10,000 most abundant clones in each sample. Public T cell clones, averaging fewer than five per sample, were removed before analysis. An abundance difference of at least 32-fold between compartments was the criterion for calling clonotypes tumor-enriched or baseline blood-enriched. Clonotypes expanded or contracted between blood time points were identified with a beta-binomial differential abundance model. The Baroni-Urbani and Buser coefficient was used to measure tumor-blood repertoire similarity, and groups were compared with two-tailed Wilcoxon tests in R. TCRdb's version of the immuneACCESS table is confined to in-frame rearrangements and falls short of the full clone set. An unresolved V gene accounts for under half of the shortfall where checked; the remainder is of unknown origin. V, J and clone size derive from that table, while D and trimming were established from the DNA sequence. The sample has 150,000 or so clones on record, 88% of them singletons. The top ten constitute over 3.5% of the sample.

About this clone itself: The target of this receptor is not known. Qualities for individual bases were not recorded, and no much larger clone is one base off.

This specimen's time point label, interpreted: baseline pretreatment blood. What the treatment or condition label conveys for this sample: 15 Gy SBRT to primary tumor, nephrectomy 4 weeks later. To track tumor-enriched clonotypes, serial peripheral blood was sampled from radiation-treated patients at baseline and at 2 weeks and 4 weeks after SBRT. Every patient's renal cell carcinoma showed clear cell pathology. Genomic DNA for TCR sequencing was prepared using the QIAamp DNA Blood Mini Kit (Qiagen). The analyses included just those samples that passed every quality control check. Relative to germline, V is 0 bases shorter and J is 2 bases shorter, with 12 bases between their ends. Based on the germline V gene, the CDR1 and CDR2 sequences are SGHRS and YFSETQ. From the cysteine through the phenylalanine, the CDR3 covers 15 amino acids. Solely the CDR3 DNA is kept, with 45 bases framed from the first base.

This chain joins TRBV5-1 to TRBJ2-7; possibly the D gene is TRBD2, per 5 matching bases. This sequence originates from a woman aged 70 to 79 with renal cell carcinoma. Material: blood, obtained from a patient whose treatment included radiotherapy and nephrectomy. Here is the DNA: TGCGCCAGCAGCTTGGGTAGAGGGATAACCTACGAGCAGTACTTC. This sequence encodes CASSLGRGITYEQYF. This CDR3, with the reference TRBV5-1 and TRBJ2-7 proteins standing in past its ends, gives the full variable domain KAGVTQTPRYLIKTRGQQVTLSCSPISGHRSVSWYQQTPGQGLQFLFEYFSETQRNKGNFPGRFSGRQFSNSRSEMNVSTLELGDSALYLCASSLGRGITYEQYFGPGTRLTVT.